This TCR beta chain stems from a study of T cell changes during pregnancy in multiple sclerosis. Clones were read by immunoSEQ multiplex PCR, and TCRdb kept only the in-frame ones, dropping some. Of around 51,000 clones listed, 93% are singletons. Here the sequenced sample was peripheral blood, taken in the second trimester of pregnancy. This sequence was found in a female donor with multiple sclerosis, enrolled in a pregnancy study.

In nucleotides, the CDR3 is TGTGCCAGCAGCTTAGACTCTAGCGGGAGAGTGGCCGGGGAGCTGTTTTTT. It is translated as CASSLDSSGRVAGELFF. The rearrangement joins TRBV7-9 to TRBJ2-2; 10 positions match TRBD2. This CDR3 has 17 residues. V trimming: 1 base; J trimming: 6 bases; junction bases outside the gene matches: 8. The V gene's germline CDR1 is SEHNR and CDR2 FQNEAQ (reference sequence).